This entry features one T cell receptor (beta chain) sequence. What it binds is not known. The CDR3 consists of 12 residues. Germline assignment: CDR1 MNHNY and CDR2 SVGAGI (reference sequence). The ends lost 6 bases at V and 8 bases at J; junction bases unmatched: 5. Primers: 60 Vbeta forward and 13 Jbeta reverse. Some clones are missing from TCRdb's copy, which holds only in-frame ones; the method was immunoSEQ multiplex PCR. The table includes 150,000 to 160,000 clones, less than 85% detected once. Healthy bone marrow donors made up the donors. The sample is drawn from a study of cytomegalovirus exposure and HLA in healthy donors. Study results and caveats: Later examination showed HLA-associated TCR beta chains had greater clonal expansion than equally common others.

The specimen was PBMCs. V usage is TRBV6-6 and J usage is TRBJ2-5, with 8 bases fitting TRBD1. This sequence was found in a woman aged 45 to 65 in good health and CMV-seropositive. The CDR3 DNA reads TGTGCCAGCAGCCAACAGGGGGGTACCCAGTACTTC. It is translated as CASSQQGGTQYF.